A single T cell receptor (beta chain) is shown here with its context. Its antigen is still unknown. No base-level quality is on record; no much larger clone is a single base apart. This sample stems from a study of CD8 T cells in Susac syndrome (dated by TCRdb to about 2019). A note on the overall study: The study used repertoire sequencing to test whether antigen drove CD8+ T cell activation and differentiation in Susac syndrome. Clonality of the CD8+ T cell repertoire was compared between eleven to twelve healthy donors, approximately 14 Susac syndrome patients and roughly 15 multiple sclerosis patients. What the work shows at the level of the full study, not this receptor alone: The study acknowledged that relatively few individuals were included in the TCR sequencing and HLA analysis.

RNA was extracted using the RNeasy kit, and roughly 0.45 to 1 ug of the RNA was reverse transcribed with random hexamers. The immunoSEQ multiplex PCR assay, covering 54 Vbeta and 13 Jbeta segments, was used to amplify TCR beta CDR3 regions. To correct PCR amplification bias, a synthetic template baseline was used for both primer optimization and computational correction. The authors processed their data as follows. Reads were assigned to V, D and J genes according to IMGT and analyzed in immunoSEQ Analyzer, with only productive sequences retained. Clonality was computed as one minus Shannon entropy normalized by log2 of the number of productive unique sequences. For each patient and control, public and private clones were evaluated within the 100 most prevalent clones. Clones were defined as Susac-specific if absent from the healthy and MS cohorts, from roughly 1,100 published viral clones and from other ImmuneACCESS disease sequences. Using fastp trimming at Q25 and MiXCR clonotype assembly, TCRdb reanalyzed the public sequencing data and kept in-frame beta chains. When rows share a CDR3 protein, they turn into one entry using the most common DNA and genes. TCRdb's processing, not the authors' own work, is the source of the V and J calls. The sample data list about 66,000 distinct CDR3 sequences, and about 94% of these were observed just once. The ten largest account for 0.56% of the sample.

CDR1 and CDR2 are read off the germline V gene (reference sequence) as MNHEY and SMNVEV. V is pared back by 0 bases and J by 5 bases, with 17 bases lying between the germline termini. Counted from cysteine to phenylalanine, this CDR3 has 17 amino acids. Only CDR3 DNA remains: 51 bases, in frame from the first base. Peripheral blood CD8+ and CD4+ T cells from healthy donors, Susac syndrome patients and multiple sclerosis patients were profiled by high-throughput TCR beta sequencing. Treatment-naive patients with stable or active relapsing-remitting disease fulfilling revised McDonald criteria were used as multiple sclerosis controls. Bulk CD8+ and CD4+ T cells were purified magnetically by negative isolation, whereas CD8+ TEMRA cells were enriched by FACS. Blood was collected in EDTA tubes and processed within 24 hours, with PBMCs isolated through density gradient centrifugation. PBMCs intended for TCR sequencing were cryopreserved in liquid nitrogen and thawed later in a water bath at 37 degrees C. The sorted or isolated CD4+, CD8+ and CD8+ TEMRA cells had a purity of 90% or higher.

The chain is made from TRBV27 and TRBJ2-1, and the D gene may be TRBD1, 6 bases matching. Specimen: CD8+ T cells from PBMCs. This clonotype was obtained from a human donor with multiple sclerosis. The DNA reads as follows: TGTGCCAGCAGTTTATCGTGGGCCAGGGGAATTAACAATGAGCAGTTCTTC. This sequence encodes CASSLSWARGINNEQFF.